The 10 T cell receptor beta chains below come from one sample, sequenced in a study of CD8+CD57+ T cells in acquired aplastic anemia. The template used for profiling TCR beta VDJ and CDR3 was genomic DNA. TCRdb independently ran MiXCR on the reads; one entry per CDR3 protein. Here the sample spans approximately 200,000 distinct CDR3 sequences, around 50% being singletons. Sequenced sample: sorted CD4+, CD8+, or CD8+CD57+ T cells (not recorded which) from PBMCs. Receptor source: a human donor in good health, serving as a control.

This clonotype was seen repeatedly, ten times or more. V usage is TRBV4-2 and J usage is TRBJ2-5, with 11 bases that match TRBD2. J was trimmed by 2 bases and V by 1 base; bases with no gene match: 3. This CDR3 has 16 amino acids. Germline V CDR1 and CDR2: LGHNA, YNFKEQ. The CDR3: CASSQGVAGGQETQYF. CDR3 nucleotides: TGTGCCAGCAGCCAAGGGGTAGCGGGGGGGCAAGAGACCCAGTACTTC.

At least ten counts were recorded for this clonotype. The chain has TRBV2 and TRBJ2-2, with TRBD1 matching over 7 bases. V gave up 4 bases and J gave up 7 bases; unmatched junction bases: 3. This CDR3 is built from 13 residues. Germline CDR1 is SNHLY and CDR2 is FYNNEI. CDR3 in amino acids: CASSGQGFGELFF. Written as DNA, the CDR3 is TGTGCCAGCAGTGGACAGGGTTTCGGGGAGCTGTTTTTT.

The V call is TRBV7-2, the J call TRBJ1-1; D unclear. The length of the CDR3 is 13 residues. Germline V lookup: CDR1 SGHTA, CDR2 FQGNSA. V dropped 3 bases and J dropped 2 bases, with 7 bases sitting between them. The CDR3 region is CASSFSVNTEAFF. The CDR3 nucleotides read TGTGCCAGCAGCTTCTCCGTTAACACTGAAGCTTTCTTT.

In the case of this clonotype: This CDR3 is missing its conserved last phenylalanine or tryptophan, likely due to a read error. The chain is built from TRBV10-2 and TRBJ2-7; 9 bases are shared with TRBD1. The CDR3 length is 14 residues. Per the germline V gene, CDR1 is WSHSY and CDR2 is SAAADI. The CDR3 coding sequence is TGCGCCAGCAGTGGGGACAGGGTCGCCTACGGGCAGTACTCC. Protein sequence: CASSGDRVAYGQYS.

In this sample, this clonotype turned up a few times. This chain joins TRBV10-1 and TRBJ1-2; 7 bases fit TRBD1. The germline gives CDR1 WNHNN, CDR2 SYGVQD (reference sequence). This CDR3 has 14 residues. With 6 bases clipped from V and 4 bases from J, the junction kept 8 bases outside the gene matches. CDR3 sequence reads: CASSRTGGSYGYTF. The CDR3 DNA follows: TGCGCCAGCAGCCGGACAGGAGGTTCCTATGGCTACACCTTC.

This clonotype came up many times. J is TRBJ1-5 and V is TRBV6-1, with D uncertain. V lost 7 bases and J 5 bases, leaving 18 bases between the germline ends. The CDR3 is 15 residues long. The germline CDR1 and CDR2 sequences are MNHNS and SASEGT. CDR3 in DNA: TGTGCCAGCACCTGGACCCCACCCCGCGATCAGCCCCAGCATTTT. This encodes CASTWTPPRDQPQHF.

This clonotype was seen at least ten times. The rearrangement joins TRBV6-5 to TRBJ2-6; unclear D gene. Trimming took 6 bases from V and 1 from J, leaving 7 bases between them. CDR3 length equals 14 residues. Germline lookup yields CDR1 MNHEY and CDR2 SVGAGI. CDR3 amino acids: CASRRSSGANVLTF. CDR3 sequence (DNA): TGTGCCAGCAGGCGATCTTCTGGGGCCAACGTCCTGACTTTC.

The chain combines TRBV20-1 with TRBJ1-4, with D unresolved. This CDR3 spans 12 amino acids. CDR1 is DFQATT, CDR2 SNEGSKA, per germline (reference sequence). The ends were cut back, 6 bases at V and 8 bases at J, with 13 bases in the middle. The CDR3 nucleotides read TGCAGTGCCAGGAAGGAGAAAGAAAAACTGTTTTTT. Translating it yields CSARKEKEKLFF.

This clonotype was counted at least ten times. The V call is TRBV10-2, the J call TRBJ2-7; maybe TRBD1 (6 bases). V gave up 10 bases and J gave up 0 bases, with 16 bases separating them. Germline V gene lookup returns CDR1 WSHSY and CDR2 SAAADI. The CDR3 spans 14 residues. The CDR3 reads CATNRGGSSYEQYF. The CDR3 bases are TGCGCCACAAATCGAGGGGGTAGCTCCTACGAGCAGTACTTC.

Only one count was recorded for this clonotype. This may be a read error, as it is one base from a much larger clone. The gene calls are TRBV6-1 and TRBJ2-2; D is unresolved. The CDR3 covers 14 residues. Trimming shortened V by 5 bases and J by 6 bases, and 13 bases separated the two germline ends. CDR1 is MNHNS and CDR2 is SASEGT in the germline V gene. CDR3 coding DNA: TGTGCCAGCAGTTCGTTGGGAAACGCCGGGGAGCTGTTTTTT. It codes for CASSSLGNAGELFF.